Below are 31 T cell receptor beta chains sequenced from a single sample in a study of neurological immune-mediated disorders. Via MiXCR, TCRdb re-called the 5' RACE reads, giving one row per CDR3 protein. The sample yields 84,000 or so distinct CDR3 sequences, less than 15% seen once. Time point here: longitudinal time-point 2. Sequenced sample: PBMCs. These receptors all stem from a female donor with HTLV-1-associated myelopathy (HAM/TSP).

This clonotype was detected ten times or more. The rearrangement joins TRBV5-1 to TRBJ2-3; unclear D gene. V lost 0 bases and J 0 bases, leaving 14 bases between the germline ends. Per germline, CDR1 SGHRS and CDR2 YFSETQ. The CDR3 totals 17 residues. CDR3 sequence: CASSLGQLVRSTDTQYF. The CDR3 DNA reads TGCGCCAGCAGCTTGGGCCAGCTAGTCCGTAGCACAGATACGCAGTATTTT. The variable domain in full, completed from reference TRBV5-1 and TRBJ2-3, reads KAGVTQTPRYLIKTRGQQVTLSCSPISGHRSVSWYQQTPGQGLQFLFEYFSETQRNKGNFPGRFSGRQFSNSRSEMNVSTLELGDSALYLCASSLGQLVRSTDTQYFGPGTRLTVL.

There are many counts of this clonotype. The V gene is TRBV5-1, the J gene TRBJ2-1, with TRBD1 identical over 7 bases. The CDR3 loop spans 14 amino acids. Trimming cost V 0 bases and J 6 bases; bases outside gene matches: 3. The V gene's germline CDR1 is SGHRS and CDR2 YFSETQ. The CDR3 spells CASSLGQGFNEQFF. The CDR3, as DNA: TGCGCCAGCAGCTTGGGACAGGGTTTCAATGAGCAGTTCTTC.

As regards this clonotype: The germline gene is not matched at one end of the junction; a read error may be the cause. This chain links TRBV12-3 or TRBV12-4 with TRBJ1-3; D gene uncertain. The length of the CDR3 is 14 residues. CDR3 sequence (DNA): TGTGCCAGCAGTTTAATCGACACGGGAAACACAATATATTTT. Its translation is CASSLIDTGNTIYF.

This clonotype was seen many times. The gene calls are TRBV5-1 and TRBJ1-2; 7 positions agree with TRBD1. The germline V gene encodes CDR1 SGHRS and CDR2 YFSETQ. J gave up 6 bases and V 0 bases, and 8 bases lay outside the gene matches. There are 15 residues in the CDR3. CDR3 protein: CASSLDLPGGNGYTF. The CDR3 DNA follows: TGCGCCAGCAGCTTGGACCTACCAGGGGGGAATGGCTACACCTTC.

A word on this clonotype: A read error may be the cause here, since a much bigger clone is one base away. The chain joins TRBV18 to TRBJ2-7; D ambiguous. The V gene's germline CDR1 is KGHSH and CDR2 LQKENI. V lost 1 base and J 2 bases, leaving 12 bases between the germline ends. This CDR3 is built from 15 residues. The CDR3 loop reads CASSPHGGGTYEQYF. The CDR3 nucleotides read TGTGCCAGCTCACCACACGGTGGTGGGACCTACGAGCAGTACTTC.

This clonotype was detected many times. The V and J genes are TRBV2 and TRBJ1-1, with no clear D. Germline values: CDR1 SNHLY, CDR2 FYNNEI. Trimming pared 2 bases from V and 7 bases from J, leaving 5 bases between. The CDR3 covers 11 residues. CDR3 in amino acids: CASSELYEAFF. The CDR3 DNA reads TGTGCCAGCAGTGAACTGTATGAAGCTTTCTTT.

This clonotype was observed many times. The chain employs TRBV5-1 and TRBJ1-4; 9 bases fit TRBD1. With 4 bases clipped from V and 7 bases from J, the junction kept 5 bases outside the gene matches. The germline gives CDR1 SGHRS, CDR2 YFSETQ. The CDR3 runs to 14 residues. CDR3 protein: CASSLGTGTEKLFF. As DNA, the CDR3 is TGCGCCAGCAGCCTCGGGACAGGGACTGAAAAACTGTTTTTT. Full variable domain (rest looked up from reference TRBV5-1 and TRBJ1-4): KAGVTQTPRYLIKTRGQQVTLSCSPISGHRSVSWYQQTPGQGLQFLFEYFSETQRNKGNFPGRFSGRQFSNSRSEMNVSTLELGDSALYLCASSLGTGTEKLFFGSGTQLSVL.

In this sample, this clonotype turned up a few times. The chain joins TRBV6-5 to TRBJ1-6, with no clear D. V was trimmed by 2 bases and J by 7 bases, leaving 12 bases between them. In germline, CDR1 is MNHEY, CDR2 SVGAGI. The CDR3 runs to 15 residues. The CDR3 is CASSYSGLGNSPLHF. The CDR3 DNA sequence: TGTGCCAGCAGTTACAGCGGCCTAGGAAATTCACCCCTCCACTTT.

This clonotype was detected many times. The CDR3, as DNA: TGTGCCAGCAGTAAGGGACAGAGCTATAATTCACCCCTCCACTTT. Protein sequence: CASSKGQSYNSPLHF. The chain employs TRBV6-5 and TRBJ1-6; 7 bases map to TRBD1. The CDR3 is 15 residues long. From germline, CDR1 is MNHEY and CDR2 SVGAGI. Losses at the gene ends were 5 bases for V and 3 bases for J; bases not matched to a gene: 4.

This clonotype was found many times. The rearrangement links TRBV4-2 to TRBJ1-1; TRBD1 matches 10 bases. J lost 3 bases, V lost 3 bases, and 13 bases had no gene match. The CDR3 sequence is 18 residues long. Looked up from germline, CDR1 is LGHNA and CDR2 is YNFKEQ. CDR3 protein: CASSHDGTGDLEDTEAFF. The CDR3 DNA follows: TGTGCCAGCAGCCACGACGGGACAGGGGATTTGGAGGACACTGAAGCTTTCTTT.

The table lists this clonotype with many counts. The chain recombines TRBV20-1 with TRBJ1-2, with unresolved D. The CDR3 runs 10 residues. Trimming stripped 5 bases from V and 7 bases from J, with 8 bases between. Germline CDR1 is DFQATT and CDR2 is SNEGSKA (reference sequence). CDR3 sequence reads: CSASGLGYTF. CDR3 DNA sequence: TGCAGTGCTTCCGGACTTGGCTACACCTTC.

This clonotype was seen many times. The CDR3 coding sequence is TGTGCCAGCACCTCAGGGGGGACAGGGTCAGATACGCAGTATTTT. Translated: CASTSGGTGSDTQYF. V is TRBV28 and J is TRBJ2-3; TRBD1 matches 9 bases. Germline V gene data show CDR1 as MDHEN and CDR2 as SYDVKM. The length of the CDR3 is 15 residues. After removal of 7 bases from V and 4 bases from J, the junction contained 9 bases not matched to a gene. Filled out from reference TRBV28 and TRBJ2-3, the complete variable domain reads DVKVTQSSRYLVKRTGEKVFLECVQDMDHENMFWYRQDPGLGLRLIYFSYDVKMKEKGDIPEGYSVSREKKERFSLILESASTNQTSMYLCASTSGGTGSDTQYFGPGTRLTVL.

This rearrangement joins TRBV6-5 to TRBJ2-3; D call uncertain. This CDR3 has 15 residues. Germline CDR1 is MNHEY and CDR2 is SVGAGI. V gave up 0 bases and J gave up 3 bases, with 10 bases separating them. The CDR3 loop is CASSYSWGQTDTQYF. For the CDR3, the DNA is TGTGCCAGCAGTTACTCTTGGGGTCAAACAGATACGCAGTATTTT.

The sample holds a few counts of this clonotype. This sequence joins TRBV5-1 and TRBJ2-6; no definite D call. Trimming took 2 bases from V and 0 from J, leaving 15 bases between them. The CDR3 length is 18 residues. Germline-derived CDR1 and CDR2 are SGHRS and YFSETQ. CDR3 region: CASSFNYGTYSGANVLTF. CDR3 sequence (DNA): TGCGCCAGCAGCTTTAATTACGGAACTTACTCTGGGGCCAACGTCCTGACTTTC.

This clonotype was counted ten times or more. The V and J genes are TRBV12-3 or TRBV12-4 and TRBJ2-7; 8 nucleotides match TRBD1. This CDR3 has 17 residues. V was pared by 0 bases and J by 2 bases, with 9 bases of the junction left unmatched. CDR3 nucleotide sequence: TGTGCCAGCAGTTTAGCGGCCCAGGACAGGGCCACCTACGAGCAGTACTTC. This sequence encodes CASSLAAQDRATYEQYF.

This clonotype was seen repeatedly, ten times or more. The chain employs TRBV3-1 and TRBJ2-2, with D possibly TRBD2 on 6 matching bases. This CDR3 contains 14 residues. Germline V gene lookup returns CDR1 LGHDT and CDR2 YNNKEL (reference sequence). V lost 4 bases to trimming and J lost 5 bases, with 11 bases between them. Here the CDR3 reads CASSRLEGTGELFF. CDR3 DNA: TGTGCCAGCAGCCGTCTGGAGGGGACCGGGGAGCTGTTTTTT.

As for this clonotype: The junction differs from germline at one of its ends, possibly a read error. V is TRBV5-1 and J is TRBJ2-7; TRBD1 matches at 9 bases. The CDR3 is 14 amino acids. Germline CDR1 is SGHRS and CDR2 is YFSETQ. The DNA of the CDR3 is TGCGACAGCAGCTCGGGACAGGGTGGACACGAGCAGTACTTC. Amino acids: CDSSSGQGGHEQYF.

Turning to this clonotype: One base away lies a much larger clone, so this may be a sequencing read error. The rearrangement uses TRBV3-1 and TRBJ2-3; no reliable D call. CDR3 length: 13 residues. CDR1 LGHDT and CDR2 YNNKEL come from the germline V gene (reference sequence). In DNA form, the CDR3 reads TGTGCCAGCAACCAAGACGTTTCAGATACGCAGTATTTT. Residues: CASNQDVSDTQYF.

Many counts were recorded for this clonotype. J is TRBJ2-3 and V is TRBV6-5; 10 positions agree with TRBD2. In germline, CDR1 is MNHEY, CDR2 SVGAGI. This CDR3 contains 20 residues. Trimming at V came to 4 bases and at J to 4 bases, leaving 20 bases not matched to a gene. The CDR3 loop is CASSSYSGGASPTGADTQYF. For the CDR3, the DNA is TGTGCCAGCAGTTCCTACAGCGGGGGGGCTTCCCCGACTGGCGCAGATACGCAGTATTTT.

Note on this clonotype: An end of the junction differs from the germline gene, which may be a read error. The CDR3 bases are TGTACCAGCAGTACTAGGGACAGGGGGCTGGAGGAGACCCGGTACTTC. Translated: CTSSTRDRGLEETRYF. The rearrangement joins TRBV28 to TRBJ2-5; 12 bases map to TRBD1. Germline CDR1 and CDR2: MDHEN and SYDVKM. The CDR3 sequence is 16 residues long.

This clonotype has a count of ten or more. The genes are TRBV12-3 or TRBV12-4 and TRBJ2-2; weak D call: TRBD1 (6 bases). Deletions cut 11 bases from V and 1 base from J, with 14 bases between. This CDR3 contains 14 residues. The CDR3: CAGTDRLNTGELFF. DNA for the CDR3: TGTGCCGGAACTGACAGGTTGAACACCGGGGAGCTGTTTTTT.

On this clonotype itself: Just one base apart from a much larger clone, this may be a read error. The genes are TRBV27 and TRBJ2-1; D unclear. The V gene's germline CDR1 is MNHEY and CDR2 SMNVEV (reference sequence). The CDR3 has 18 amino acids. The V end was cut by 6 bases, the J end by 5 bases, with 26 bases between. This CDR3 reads CASSPINPDDPVDNEQFF. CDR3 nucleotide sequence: TGTGCCAGCAGCCCAATAAACCCAGACGACCCAGTGGACAATGAGCAGTTCTTC.

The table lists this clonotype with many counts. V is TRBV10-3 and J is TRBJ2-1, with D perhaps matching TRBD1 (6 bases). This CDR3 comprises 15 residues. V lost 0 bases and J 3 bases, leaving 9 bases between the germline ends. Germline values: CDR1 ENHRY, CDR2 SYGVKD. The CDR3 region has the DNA TGTGCCATCAGTGAGTCCAGGGGCGTCTACAATGAGCAGTTCTTC. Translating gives CAISESRGVYNEQFF.

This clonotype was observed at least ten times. The CDR3 DNA sequence: TGCAGCGCAGAGGGGGCTGGGGCCAACGTCCTGACTTTC. As protein: CSAEGAGANVLTF. V usage is TRBV29-1 and J usage is TRBJ2-6, with D possibly being TRBD1 (6 bases). With 7 bases removed from V and 2 bases from J, the gap between germline ends came to 9 bases. There are 13 residues in the CDR3. Germline values: CDR1 SQVTM, CDR2 ANQGSEA.

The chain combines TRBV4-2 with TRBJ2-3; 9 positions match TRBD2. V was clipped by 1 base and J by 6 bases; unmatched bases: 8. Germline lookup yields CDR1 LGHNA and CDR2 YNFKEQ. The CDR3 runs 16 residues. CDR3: CASSQGAGGFHDTQYF. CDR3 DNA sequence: TGTGCCAGCAGCCAAGGGGCGGGGGGGTTCCACGATACGCAGTATTTT.

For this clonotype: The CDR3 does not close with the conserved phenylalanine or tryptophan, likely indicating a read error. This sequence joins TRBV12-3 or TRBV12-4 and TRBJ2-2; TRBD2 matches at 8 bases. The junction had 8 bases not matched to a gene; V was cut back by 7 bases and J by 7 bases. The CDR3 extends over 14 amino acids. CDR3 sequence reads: CASNPGGGGGELFY. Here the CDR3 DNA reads TGTGCCAGCAACCCCGGGGGGGGAGGCGGGGAGCTGTTTTAT.

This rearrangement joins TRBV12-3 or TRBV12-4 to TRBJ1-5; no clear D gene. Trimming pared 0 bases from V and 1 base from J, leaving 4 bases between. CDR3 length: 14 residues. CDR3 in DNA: TGTGCCAGCAGTTTAGCGGGGAGCAATCAGCCCCAGCATTTT. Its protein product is CASSLAGSNQPQHF.

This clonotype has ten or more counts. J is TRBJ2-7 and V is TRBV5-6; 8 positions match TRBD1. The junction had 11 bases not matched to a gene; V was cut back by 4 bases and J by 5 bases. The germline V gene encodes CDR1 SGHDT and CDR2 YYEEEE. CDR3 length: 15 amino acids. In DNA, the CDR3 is TGTGCCAGCAGCGGGACAGGTTGGGAGTTGGACGAGCAGTACTTC. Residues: CASSGTGWELDEQYF.

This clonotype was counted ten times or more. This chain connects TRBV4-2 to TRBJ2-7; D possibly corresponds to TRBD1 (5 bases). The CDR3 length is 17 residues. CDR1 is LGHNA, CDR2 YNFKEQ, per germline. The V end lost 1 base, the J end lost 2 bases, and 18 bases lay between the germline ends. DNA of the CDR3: TGTGCCAGCAGCCAAGGGTTGTCAGGGTTCGGAGCCTACGAGCAGTACTTC. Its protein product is CASSQGLSGFGAYEQYF.

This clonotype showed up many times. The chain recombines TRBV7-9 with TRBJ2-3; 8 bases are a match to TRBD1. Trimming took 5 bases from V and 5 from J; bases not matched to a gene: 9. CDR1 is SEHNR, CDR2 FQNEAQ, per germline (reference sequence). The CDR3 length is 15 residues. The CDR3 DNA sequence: TGTGCCAGCAGCGTCCTGACAGGGGATGGAGATACGCAGTATTTT. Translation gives CASSVLTGDGDTQYF.

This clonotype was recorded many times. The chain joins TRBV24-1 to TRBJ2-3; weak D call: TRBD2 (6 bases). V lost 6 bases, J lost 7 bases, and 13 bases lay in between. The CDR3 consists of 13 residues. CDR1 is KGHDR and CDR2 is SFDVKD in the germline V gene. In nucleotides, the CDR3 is TGTGCCACCAGTTACGGGGGTCTAAATACGCAGTATTTT. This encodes CATSYGGLNTQYF.